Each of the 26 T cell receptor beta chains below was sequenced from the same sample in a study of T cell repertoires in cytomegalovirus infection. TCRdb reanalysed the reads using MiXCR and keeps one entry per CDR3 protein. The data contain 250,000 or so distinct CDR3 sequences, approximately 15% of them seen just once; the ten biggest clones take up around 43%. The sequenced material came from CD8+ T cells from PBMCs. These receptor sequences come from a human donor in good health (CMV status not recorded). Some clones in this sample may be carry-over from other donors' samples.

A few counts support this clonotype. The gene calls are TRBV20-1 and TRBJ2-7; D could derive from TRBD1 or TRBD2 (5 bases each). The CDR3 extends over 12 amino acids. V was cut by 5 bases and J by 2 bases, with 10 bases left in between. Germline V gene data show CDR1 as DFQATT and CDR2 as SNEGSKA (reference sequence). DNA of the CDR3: TGCAGTGCTGGGGACCCGGCCTACGAGCAGTACTTC. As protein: CSAGDPAYEQYF.

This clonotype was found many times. The CDR3 DNA reads TGTGCCAGCAGCTTGGGGAAAAGGGGGTGGCCGCCCCAGCATTTT. Translation gives CASSLGKRGWPPQHF. The rearrangement joins TRBV11-3 to TRBJ1-5; a weak D match, TRBD1 (6 bases). Trimming left V 3 bases short and J 9 bases short, with 18 bases between. The germline gives CDR1 SGHNT, CDR2 YENEEA. This CDR3 is 15 amino acids long.

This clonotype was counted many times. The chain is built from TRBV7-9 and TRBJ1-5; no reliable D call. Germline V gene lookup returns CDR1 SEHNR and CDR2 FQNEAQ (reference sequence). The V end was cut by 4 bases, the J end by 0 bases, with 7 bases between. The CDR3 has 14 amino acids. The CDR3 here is CASSSTDSNQPQHF. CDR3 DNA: TGTGCCAGCAGCTCAACAGATAGCAATCAGCCCCAGCATTTT. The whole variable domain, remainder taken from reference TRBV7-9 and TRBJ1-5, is DTGVSQNPRHKITKRGQNVTFRCDPISEHNRLYWYRQTLGQGPEFLTYFQNEAQLEKSRLLSDRFSAERPKGSFSTLEIQRTEQGDSAMYLCASSSTDSNQPQHFGDGTRLSIL.

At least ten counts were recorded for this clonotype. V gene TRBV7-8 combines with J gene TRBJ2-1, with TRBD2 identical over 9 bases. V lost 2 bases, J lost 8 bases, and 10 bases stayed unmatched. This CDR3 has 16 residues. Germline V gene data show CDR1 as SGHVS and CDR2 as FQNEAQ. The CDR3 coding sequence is TGTGCCAGCAGCTTAATTGCGGGGGGGCCCCGGGATGAGCAGTTCTTC. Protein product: CASSLIAGGPRDEQFF.

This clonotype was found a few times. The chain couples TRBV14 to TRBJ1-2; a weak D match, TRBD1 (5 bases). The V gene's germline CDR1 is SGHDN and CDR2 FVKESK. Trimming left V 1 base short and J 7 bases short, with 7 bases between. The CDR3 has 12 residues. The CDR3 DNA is TGTGCCAGCAGCCAAGCGGGGGTTGGCTACACCTTC. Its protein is CASSQAGVGYTF.

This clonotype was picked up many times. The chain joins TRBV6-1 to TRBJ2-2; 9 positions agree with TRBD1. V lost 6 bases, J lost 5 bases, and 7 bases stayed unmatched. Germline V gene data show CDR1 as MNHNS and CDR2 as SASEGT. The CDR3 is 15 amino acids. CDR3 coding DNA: TGTGCCAGCAGCACACAGGGGGCGAGGACCGGGGAGCTGTTTTTT. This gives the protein CASSTQGARTGELFF.

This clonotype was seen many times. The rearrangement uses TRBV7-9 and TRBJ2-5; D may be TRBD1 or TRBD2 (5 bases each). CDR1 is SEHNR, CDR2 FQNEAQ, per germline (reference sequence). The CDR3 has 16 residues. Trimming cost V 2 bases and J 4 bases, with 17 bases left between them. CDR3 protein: CASSLRQTTGTETQYF. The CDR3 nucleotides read TGTGCCAGCAGCTTACGGCAGACCACGGGGACAGAGACCCAGTACTTC.

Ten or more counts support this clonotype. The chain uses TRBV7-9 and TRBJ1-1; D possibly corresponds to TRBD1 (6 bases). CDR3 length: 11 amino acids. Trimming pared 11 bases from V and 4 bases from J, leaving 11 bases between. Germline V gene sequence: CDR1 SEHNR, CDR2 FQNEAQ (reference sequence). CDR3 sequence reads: CAAGQFTEAFF. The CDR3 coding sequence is TGTGCCGCTGGACAGTTCACTGAAGCTTTCTTT.

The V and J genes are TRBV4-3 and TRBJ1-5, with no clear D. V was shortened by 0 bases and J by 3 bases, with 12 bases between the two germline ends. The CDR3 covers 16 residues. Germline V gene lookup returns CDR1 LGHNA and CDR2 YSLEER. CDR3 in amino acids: CASSQDYRLVNQPQHF. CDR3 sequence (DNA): TGCGCCAGCAGCCAAGATTACCGACTGGTCAATCAGCCCCAGCATTTT.

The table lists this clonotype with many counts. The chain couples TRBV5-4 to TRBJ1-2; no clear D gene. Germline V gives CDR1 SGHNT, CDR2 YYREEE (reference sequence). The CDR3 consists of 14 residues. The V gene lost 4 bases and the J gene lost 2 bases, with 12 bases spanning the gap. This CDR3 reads CASSLGFGNYGYTF. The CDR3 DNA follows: TGTGCCAGCAGCCTAGGATTTGGAAACTATGGCTACACCTTC. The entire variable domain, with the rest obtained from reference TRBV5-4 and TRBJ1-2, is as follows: ETGVTQSPTHLIKTRGQQVTLRCSSQSGHNTVSWYQQALGQGPQFIFQYYREEENGRGNFPPRFSGLQFPNYSSELNVNALELDDSALYLCASSLGFGNYGYTFGSGTRLTVV.

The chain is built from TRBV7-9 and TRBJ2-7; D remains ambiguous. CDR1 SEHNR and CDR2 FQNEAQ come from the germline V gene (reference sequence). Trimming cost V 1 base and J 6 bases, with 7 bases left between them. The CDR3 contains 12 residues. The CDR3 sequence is CASSLGNPEQYF. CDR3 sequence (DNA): TGTGCCAGCAGCTTAGGAAACCCCGAGCAGTACTTC.

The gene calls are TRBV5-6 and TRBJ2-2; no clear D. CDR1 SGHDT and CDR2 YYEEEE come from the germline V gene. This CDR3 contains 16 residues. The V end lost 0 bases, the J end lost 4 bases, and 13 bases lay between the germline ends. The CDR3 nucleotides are TGTGCCAGCAGCTTGGCCAATGTGGGCTCCACCGGGGAGCTGTTTTTT. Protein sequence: CASSLANVGSTGELFF.

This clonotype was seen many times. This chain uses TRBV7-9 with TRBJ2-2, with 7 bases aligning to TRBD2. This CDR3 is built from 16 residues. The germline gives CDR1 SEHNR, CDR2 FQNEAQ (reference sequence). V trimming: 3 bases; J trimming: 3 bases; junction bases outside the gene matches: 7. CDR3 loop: CASSFQGGPHTGELFF. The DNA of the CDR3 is TGTGCCAGCAGCTTCCAGGGAGGGCCGCACACCGGGGAGCTGTTTTTT. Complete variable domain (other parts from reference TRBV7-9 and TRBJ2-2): DTGVSQNPRHKITKRGQNVTFRCDPISEHNRLYWYRQTLGQGPEFLTYFQNEAQLEKSRLLSDRFSAERPKGSFSTLEIQRTEQGDSAMYLCASSFQGGPHTGELFFGEGSRLTVL.

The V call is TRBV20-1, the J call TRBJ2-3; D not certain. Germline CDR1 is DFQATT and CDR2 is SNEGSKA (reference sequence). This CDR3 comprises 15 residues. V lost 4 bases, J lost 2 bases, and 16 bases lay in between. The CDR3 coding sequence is TGCAGTGCTACCCTGGGCAGCATAGACACAGATACGCAGTATTTT. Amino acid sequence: CSATLGSIDTDTQYF.

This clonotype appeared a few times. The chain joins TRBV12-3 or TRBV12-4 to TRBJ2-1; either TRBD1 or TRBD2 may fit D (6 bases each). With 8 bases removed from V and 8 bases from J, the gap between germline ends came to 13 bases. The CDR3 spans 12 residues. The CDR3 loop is CASLFGGYEQFF. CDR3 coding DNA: TGTGCCAGCCTGTTCGGGGGCTATGAGCAGTTCTTC.

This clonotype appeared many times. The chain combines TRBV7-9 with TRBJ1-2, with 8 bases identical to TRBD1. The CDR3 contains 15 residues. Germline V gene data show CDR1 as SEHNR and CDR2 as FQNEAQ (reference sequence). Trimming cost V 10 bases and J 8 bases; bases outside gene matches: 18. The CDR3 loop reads CAIPGAIDRGSGYTF. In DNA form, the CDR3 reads TGTGCCATCCCTGGTGCCATCGACAGGGGTTCCGGCTACACCTTC.

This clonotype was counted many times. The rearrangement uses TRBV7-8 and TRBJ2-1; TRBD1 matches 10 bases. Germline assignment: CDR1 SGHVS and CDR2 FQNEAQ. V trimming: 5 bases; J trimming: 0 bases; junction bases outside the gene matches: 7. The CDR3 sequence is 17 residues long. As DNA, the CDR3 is TGTGCCAGCAGCCCCCGGGACAGGGGATTCTCCTACAATGAGCAGTTCTTC. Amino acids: CASSPRDRGFSYNEQFF. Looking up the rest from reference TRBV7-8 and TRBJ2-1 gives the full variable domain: GAGVSQSPRYKVAKRGQDVALRCDPISGHVSLFWYQQALGQGPEFLTYFQNEAQLDKSGLPSDRFFAERPEGSVSTLKIQRTQQEDSAVYLCASSPRDRGFSYNEQFFGPGTRLTVL.

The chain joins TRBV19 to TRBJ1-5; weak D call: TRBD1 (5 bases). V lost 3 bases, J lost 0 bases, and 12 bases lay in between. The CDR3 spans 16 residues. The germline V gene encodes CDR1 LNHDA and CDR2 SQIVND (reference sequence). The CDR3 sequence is CASSIITGDSNQPQHF. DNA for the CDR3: TGTGCCAGTAGTATTATCACAGGAGATAGCAATCAGCCCCAGCATTTT.

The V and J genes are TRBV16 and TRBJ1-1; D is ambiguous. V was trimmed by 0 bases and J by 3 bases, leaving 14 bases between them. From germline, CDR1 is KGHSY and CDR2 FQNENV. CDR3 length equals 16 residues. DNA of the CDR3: TGTGCCAGCAGCCAATCGGGGAGGTGGGGTGACACTGAAGCTTTCTTT. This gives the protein CASSQSGRWGDTEAFF.

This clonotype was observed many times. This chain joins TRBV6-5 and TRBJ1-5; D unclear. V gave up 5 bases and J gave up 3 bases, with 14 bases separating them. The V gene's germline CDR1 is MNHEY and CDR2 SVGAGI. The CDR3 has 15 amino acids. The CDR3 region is CASSTSWTSNQPQHF. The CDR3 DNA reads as TGTGCCAGCAGTACTAGCTGGACCTCCAATCAGCCCCAGCATTTT.

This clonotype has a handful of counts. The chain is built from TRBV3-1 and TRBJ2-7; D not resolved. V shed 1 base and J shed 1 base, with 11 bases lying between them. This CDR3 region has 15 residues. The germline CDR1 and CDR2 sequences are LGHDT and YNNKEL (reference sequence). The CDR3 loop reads CASSQGVFGSYEQYF. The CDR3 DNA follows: TGTGCCAGCAGCCAAGGCGTCTTCGGATCCTACGAGCAGTACTTC.

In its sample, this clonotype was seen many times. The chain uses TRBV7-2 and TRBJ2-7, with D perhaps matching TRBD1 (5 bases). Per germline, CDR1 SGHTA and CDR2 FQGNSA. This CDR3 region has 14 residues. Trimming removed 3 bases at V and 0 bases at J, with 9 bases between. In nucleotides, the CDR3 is TGTGCCAGCAGCTTCAAAGACAGCTCCTACGAGCAGTACTTC. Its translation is CASSFKDSSYEQYF.

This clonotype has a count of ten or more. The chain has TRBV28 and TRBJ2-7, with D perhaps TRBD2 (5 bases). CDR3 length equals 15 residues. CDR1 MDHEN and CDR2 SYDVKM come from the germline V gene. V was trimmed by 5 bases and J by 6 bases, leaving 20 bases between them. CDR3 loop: CASSPAGSPGFEQYF. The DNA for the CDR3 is TGTGCCAGCAGTCCTGCCGGGTCCCCGGGGTTCGAGCAGTACTTC.

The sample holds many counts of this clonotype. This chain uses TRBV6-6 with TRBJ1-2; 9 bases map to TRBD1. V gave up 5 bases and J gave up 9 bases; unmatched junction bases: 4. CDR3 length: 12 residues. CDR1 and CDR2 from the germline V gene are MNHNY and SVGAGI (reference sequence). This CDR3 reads CASSTGGASYTF. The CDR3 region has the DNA TGTGCCAGCAGTACAGGGGGCGCGAGCTACACCTTC.

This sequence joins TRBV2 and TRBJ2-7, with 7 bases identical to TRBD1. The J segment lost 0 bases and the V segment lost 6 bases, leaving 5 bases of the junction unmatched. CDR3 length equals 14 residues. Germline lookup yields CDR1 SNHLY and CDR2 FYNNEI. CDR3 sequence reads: CASSPGQSSYEQYF. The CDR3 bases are TGTGCCAGCAGCCCGGGACAGAGCTCCTACGAGCAGTACTTC.

The DNA for the CDR3 is TGTGCCAGCAGTTTCGGTAGTGACACAGATACGCAGTATTTT. Protein: CASSFGSDTDTQYF. The V and J genes are TRBV27 and TRBJ2-3; D not resolved. CDR3 size: 14 residues. V lost 3 bases to trimming and J lost 2 bases, with 9 bases between them. Germline V gives CDR1 MNHEY, CDR2 SMNVEV (reference sequence).